One and the same sample provided the 27 T cell receptor beta chains below, sequenced in a study of blood T cells in healthy people across ages. A second 7 to 11 cycle PCR used barcoded and J-beta primers. Each CDR3 protein is one row after TCRdb ran MiXCR on the 5' RACE reads. This sample has 1,100,000 or so distinct CDR3 sequences, with over 35% found just once. The sample taken for sequencing was blood. The receptors here all came from a woman aged 60-75 years in good health.

The rearrangement uses TRBV6-5 and TRBJ1-2; TRBD1 matches at 7 bases. J lost 7 bases, V lost 6 bases, and 11 bases had no gene match. The CDR3 totals 14 residues. Germline V lookup: CDR1 MNHEY, CDR2 SVGAGI. This chain's CDR3 is CASSRGTVRSGYTF. The CDR3, as DNA: TGTGCCAGCAGCCGCGGGACAGTCCGAAGTGGCTACACCTTC.

The CDR3: CARSRPGQGGYEQYF. The DNA for the CDR3 is TGTGCCAGGTCAAGGCCGGGACAGGGTGGGTACGAGCAGTACTTC. The V call is TRBV27, the J call TRBJ2-1; 9 nucleotides line up with TRBD1. The end of the DNA aligns better with TRBJ2-7, so the J call may be wrong. In germline, CDR1 is MNHEY, CDR2 SMNVEV (reference sequence). The CDR3 has 15 amino acids.

This clonotype was counted a few times. This chain joins TRBV11-2 and TRBJ2-5, with 7 nucleotides matching TRBD1. The germline V gene has CDR1 SGHAT and CDR2 FQNNGV. This CDR3 has 16 amino acids. The V and J ends lost 1 base and 3 bases, in that order; junction bases with no gene match: 8. DNA for the CDR3: TGTGCCAGCAGCTTAGTAGAGCGCAGGGGGAAAGAGACCCAGTACTTC. Translating it yields CASSLVERRGKETQYF.

V gene TRBV5-5 combines with J gene TRBJ1-1, with 8 bases aligning to TRBD1. Germline CDR1 reads SGHKS; CDR2 reads YYEKEE (reference sequence). V gave up 4 bases and J gave up 5 bases; unmatched junction bases: 4. The CDR3 spans 13 residues. DNA of the CDR3: TGTGCCAGCAGCACACGACAGGGGACTGAAGCTTTCTTT. Translated, it gives CASSTRQGTEAFF.

This clonotype was counted at least ten times. The gene calls are TRBV7-3 and TRBJ2-1; D may be TRBD2 (7 bases). Germline V gives CDR1 SGHTA, CDR2 FQGTGA. The CDR3 is 13 amino acids. Trimming removed 2 bases from V and 13 bases from J, with 15 bases in between. CDR3: CASSLGGGRPQFF. CDR3 DNA sequence: TGTGCCAGCAGCTTAGGGGGGGGCAGACCCCAGTTCTTC.

The J gene is TRBJ2-1, the V gene TRBV10-3, with 7 bases that match TRBD2. The ends lost 2 bases at V and 14 bases at J; junction bases unmatched: 9. CDR3 size: 13 residues. Looked up from germline, CDR1 is ENHRY and CDR2 is SYGVKD. CDR3 nucleotide sequence: TGTGCCATCAGTGAGCAGGCGGGAGCCGAGAAGTTCTTC. Translation gives CAISEQAGAEKFF.

The rearrangement joins TRBV12-3 or TRBV12-4 to TRBJ2-5, with 8 bases aligning to TRBD2. The tail of the sequence fits TRBJ2-7 better, so the J call may be wrong. CDR3 size: 15 residues. The DNA for the CDR3 is TGTGCCAGCAGTTTACCCGGGAGGGCCGTTTACGAGCAGTACTTC. Protein: CASSLPGRAVYEQYF.

The chain has TRBV14 and TRBJ1-4, with D unclear. V was pared by 3 bases and J by 8 bases, with 4 bases between. This CDR3 comprises 11 residues. Germline CDR1 reads SGHDN; CDR2 reads FVKESK. In nucleotides, the CDR3 is TGTGCCAGCAGCCAGACAGAAAAACTGTTTTTT. Translation gives CASSQTEKLFF. The complete variable domain, with remaining parts taken from reference TRBV14 and TRBJ1-4, reads EAGVTQFPSHSVIEKGQTVTLRCDPISGHDNLYWYRRVMGKEIKFLLHFVKESKQDESGMPNNRFLAERTGGTYSTLKVQPAELEDSGVYFCASSQTEKLFFGSGTQLSVL.

The rearrangement links TRBV14 to TRBJ1-1; D not certain. Germline-derived CDR1 and CDR2 are SGHDN and FVKESK. The CDR3 is made up of 16 amino acids. Trimming shortened V by 0 bases and J by 1 base, and 12 bases separated the two germline ends. CDR3 residues: CASSQDTGRKNTEAFF. Written as DNA, the CDR3 is TGTGCCAGCAGCCAAGATACCGGGCGAAAGAACACTGAAGCTTTCTTT.

The V and J genes are TRBV27 and TRBJ2-1; D is possibly TRBD1 (6 bases). Germline values: CDR1 MNHEY, CDR2 SMNVEV (reference sequence). V was pared by 3 bases and J by 0 bases, with 12 bases between. CDR3 length equals 16 residues. CDR3 bases: TGTGCCAGCAGTTTTGGGATAGGGGGCTCCTACAATGAGCAGTTCTTC. Its translation: CASSFGIGGSYNEQFF.

The CDR3 region has the DNA TGCGCCAGCAGCTTGGCCCATGGGACAGGGACACAAGAGACCCAGTACTTC. Amino acid sequence: CASSLAHGTGTQETQYF. The V gene is TRBV5-1, the J gene TRBJ2-5, with 9 bases lining up with TRBD1. V trimming: 0 bases; J trimming: 2 bases; junction bases outside the gene matches: 8. Per the germline V gene, CDR1 is SGHRS and CDR2 is YFSETQ. The CDR3 covers 17 residues.

V and J are TRBV7-2 and TRBJ2-7; 8 positions match TRBD2. This CDR3 region has 16 residues. The V gene end was trimmed by 4 bases and the J gene end by 4 bases; junction bases not matched to a gene: 12. In germline, CDR1 is SGHTA, CDR2 FQGNSA. Here the CDR3 DNA reads TGTGCCAGCAGCTCATGGGGTAGCGGGGCCTTATACGAGCAGTACTTC. Translating gives CASSSWGSGALYEQYF.

This clonotype appeared a single time. The chain has TRBV18 and TRBJ2-3; D unclear. CDR3 length equals 13 residues. V lost 3 bases and J 3 bases, leaving 7 bases between the germline ends. Germline V lookup: CDR1 KGHSH, CDR2 LQKENI. In nucleotides, the CDR3 is TGTGCCAGCTCACCGGTAAAGACAGATACGCAGTATTTT. Protein sequence: CASSPVKTDTQYF. Using reference TRBV18 and TRBJ2-3 for the parts outside the CDR3, the full variable domain is NAGVMQNPRHLVRRRGQEARLRCSPMKGHSHVYWYRQLPEEGLKFMVYLQKENIIDESGMPKERFSAEFPKEGPSILRIQQVVRGDSAAYFCASSPVKTDTQYFGPGTRLTVL.

The genes are TRBV7-2 and TRBJ2-1, with 10 bases fitting TRBD2. Per germline, CDR1 SGHTA and CDR2 FQGNSA. This CDR3 has 17 residues. V dropped 0 bases and J dropped 2; count of bases not matched to a gene: 4. CDR3 region: CASSLAPGLATYNEQFF. For the CDR3, the DNA is TGTGCCAGCAGCTTAGCGCCGGGACTAGCGACCTACAATGAGCAGTTCTTC.

This clonotype was detected only once. The chain combines TRBV6-5 with TRBJ1-1; TRBD1 matches at 9 bases. The CDR3 runs to 15 residues. J was trimmed by 1 base and V by 6 bases; bases with no gene match: 6. Germline loops: CDR1 MNHEY, CDR2 SVGAGI. CDR3 sequence reads: CASRQDRGRNTEAFF. The CDR3 DNA reads TGTGCCAGCAGACAAGACAGGGGGAGGAACACTGAAGCTTTCTTT.

This clonotype was counted only a few times. The chain recombines TRBV12-3 or TRBV12-4 with TRBJ1-2, with D possibly being TRBD1 (6 bases). This CDR3 spans 13 amino acids. V was shortened by 6 bases and J by 1 base, with 9 bases between the two germline ends. CDR3 sequence (DNA): TGTGCCAGCAGCTACAGGGTTAACTATGGCTACACCTTC. Protein sequence: CASSYRVNYGYTF.

This clonotype appeared a few times. The rearrangement joins TRBV9 to TRBJ2-1; D unclear. Per germline, CDR1 SGDLS and CDR2 YYNGEE. The CDR3 sequence is 12 residues long. V shed 0 bases and J shed 8 bases, with 6 bases lying between them. As DNA, the CDR3 is TGTGCCAGCAGCGTAGTTCTGGATGAGCAGTTCTTC. This codes for CASSVVLDEQFF.

This chain links TRBV9 with TRBJ2-1; D ambiguous. The closer fit of TRBJ2-7 to the DNA end suggests the J call may be wrong. In germline, CDR1 is SGDLS, CDR2 YYNGEE. The CDR3 sequence is 13 residues long. The chain's CDR3 is CASSVGDYNEQYF. In nucleotides, the CDR3 is TGTGCCAGCAGCGTAGGAGATTACAATGAGCAGTACTTC.

V gene TRBV2 combines with J gene TRBJ2-6, with unresolved D. CDR1 and CDR2 from the germline V gene are SNHLY and FYNNEI. This CDR3 contains 18 residues. The V end was cut by 1 base, the J end by 1 base, with 14 bases between. CDR3 DNA: TGTGCCAGCAGTGAAGTCGGCCCAAAAGGTTCTGGGGCCAACGTCCTGACTTTC. Residues: CASSEVGPKGSGANVLTF.

This clonotype was seen more than once but under ten times. V and J are TRBV12-5 and TRBJ2-1; either TRBD1 or TRBD2 may supply D (6 bases each). This CDR3 region has 12 residues. Germline loops: CDR1 LGHNT, CDR2 FRNRAP. V gave up 9 bases and J gave up 10 bases, with 16 bases separating them. The CDR3 region is CASKGGPWEQFF. The CDR3 nucleotides read TGTGCTAGCAAGGGGGGCCCATGGGAGCAGTTCTTC. Combining the CDR3 with reference TRBV12-5 and TRBJ2-1 gives the whole variable domain DARVTQTPRHKVTEMGQEVTMRCQPILGHNTVFWYRQTMMQGLELLAYFRNRAPLDDSGMPKDRFSAEMPDATLATLKIQPSEPRDSAVYFCASKGGPWEQFFGPGTRLTVL.

J is TRBJ1-6 and V is TRBV12-3 or TRBV12-4, with D unresolved. V was pared by 3 bases and J by 5 bases, with 8 bases between. The length of the CDR3 is 14 residues. CDR3 loop: CASSFKTDNSPLHF. The CDR3 bases are TGTGCCAGCAGTTTCAAAACAGATAATTCACCCCTCCACTTT.

This clonotype was seen only a few times. V gene TRBV6-5 combines with J gene TRBJ2-7; maybe TRBD1 (5 bases). The CDR3 consists of 13 residues. Germline assignment: CDR1 MNHEY and CDR2 SVGAGI. With 0 bases removed from V and 2 bases from J, the gap between germline ends came to 5 bases. Written as DNA, the CDR3 is TGTGCCAGCAGTTACTCGGGGCCCTACGAGCAGTACTTC. Amino acids: CASSYSGPYEQYF.

This clonotype was found a few times. The junction shows a germline mismatch at one end, possibly a read error. V usage is TRBV4-2 and J usage is TRBJ2-7; the match to TRBD2 covers 7 bases. The J call is uncertain, as TRBJ2-5 better fits the DNA end. CDR1 and CDR2 from the germline V gene are LGHNA and YNFKEQ. The CDR3 covers 18 residues. The CDR3 coding sequence is TGTACCAGCAGCCAAAATTCTCGTGGGGCGGGAGAGGGGGAGACCCAGTACTTC. This translates into CTSSQNSRGAGEGETQYF.

The rearrangement links TRBV29-1 to TRBJ2-3, with D hard to call. Trimming shortened V by 7 bases and J by 6 bases, and 20 bases separated the two germline ends. CDR3 length: 14 residues. Looked up from germline, CDR1 is SQVTM and CDR2 is ANQGSEA. CDR3 bases: TGCAGCGGCCCAGTTCTGGGGTCCGGGGATACGCAGTATTTT. Protein sequence: CSGPVLGSGDTQYF.

This clonotype came up a few times. The V and J genes are TRBV5-5 and TRBJ2-1; TRBD2 matches at 7 bases. V trimming: 3 bases; J trimming: 4 bases; junction bases outside the gene matches: 4. Germline V gives CDR1 SGHKS, CDR2 YYEKEE (reference sequence). This CDR3 has 14 residues. The CDR3 DNA reads TGTGCCAGCAGCTACTCTAGCGGTTACAATGAGCAGTTCTTC. Translated, it gives CASSYSSGYNEQFF.

CDR3 region: CASSASDSYNEQFF. The CDR3 bases are TGTGCCAGCAGCGCTAGCGACTCCTACAATGAGCAGTTCTTC. The genes are TRBV9 and TRBJ2-1; the D gene is possibly TRBD2 (6 bases). Trimming removed 3 bases at V and 0 bases at J, with 7 bases between. This CDR3 region has 14 residues. Per germline, CDR1 SGDLS and CDR2 YYNGEE.

The rearrangement joins TRBV20-1 to TRBJ2-4; TRBD1 might be the D (5 bases). The J call may be incorrect, as the DNA end agrees better with TRBJ2-5. Germline V CDR1 and CDR2: DFQATT, SNEGSKA (reference sequence). CDR3 length: 14 residues. CDR3 protein: CSARGTSLQGTQYF. In nucleotides, the CDR3 is TGCAGTGCTAGAGGGACCAGCCTCCAGGGGACCCAGTACTTC.